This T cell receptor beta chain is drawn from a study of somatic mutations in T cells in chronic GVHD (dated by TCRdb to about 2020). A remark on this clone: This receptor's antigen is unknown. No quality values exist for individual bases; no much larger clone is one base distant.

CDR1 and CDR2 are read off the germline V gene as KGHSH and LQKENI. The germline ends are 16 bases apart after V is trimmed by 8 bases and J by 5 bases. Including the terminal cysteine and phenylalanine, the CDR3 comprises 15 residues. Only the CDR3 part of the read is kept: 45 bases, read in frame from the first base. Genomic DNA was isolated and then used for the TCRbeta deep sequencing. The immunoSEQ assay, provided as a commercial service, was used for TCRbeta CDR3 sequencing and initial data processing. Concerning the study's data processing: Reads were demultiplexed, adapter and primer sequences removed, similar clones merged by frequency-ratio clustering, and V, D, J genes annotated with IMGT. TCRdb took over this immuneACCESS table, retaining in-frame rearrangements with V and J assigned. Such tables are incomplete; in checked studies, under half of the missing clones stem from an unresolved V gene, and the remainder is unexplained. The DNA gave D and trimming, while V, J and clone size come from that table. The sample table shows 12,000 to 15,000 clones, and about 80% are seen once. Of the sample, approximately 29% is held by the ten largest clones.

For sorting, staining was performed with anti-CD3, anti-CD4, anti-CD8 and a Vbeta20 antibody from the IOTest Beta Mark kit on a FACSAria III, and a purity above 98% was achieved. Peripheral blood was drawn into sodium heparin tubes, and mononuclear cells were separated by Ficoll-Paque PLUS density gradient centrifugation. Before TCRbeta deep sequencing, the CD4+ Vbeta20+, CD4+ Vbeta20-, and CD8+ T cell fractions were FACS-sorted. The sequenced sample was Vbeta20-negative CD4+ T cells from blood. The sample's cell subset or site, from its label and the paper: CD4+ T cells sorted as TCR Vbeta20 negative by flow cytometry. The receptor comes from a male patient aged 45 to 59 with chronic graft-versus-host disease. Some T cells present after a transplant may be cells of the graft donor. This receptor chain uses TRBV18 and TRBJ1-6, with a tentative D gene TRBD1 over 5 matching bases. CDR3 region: CASQGGAGDNSPLHF. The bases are TGTGCCAGCCAGGGTGGAGCTGGGGATAATTCACCCCTCCACTTT.